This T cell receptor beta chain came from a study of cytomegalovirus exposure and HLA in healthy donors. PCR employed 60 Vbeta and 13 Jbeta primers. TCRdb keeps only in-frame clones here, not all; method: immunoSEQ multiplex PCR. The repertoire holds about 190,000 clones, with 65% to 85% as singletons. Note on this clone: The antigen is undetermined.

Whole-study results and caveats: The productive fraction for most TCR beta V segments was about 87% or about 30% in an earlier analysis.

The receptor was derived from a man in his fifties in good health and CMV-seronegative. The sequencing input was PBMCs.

CDR3 in amino acids: CASSSGGEPQHF. Here the CDR3 DNA reads TGTGCCAGCAGCTCCGGGGGGGAGCCCCAGCATTTT. The J gene is TRBJ1-5, the V gene TRBV7-8; tentatively, D is TRBD1 (5 bases). V was clipped by 4 bases and J by 8 bases, with 9 bases between them. The CDR3 consists of 12 residues. Per the germline V gene, CDR1 is SGHVS and CDR2 is FQNEAQ.